This T cell receptor (beta chain) was recovered during a study of blood T cell repertoires in COVID-19. Study-level background: Spain, Italy and the United States supplied samples that represented acute and convalescent COVID-19.

Study processing details: How many nucleated cells were present was estimated from reference gene primer amplification. Only in-frame clones appear in the TCRdb table, and some are missing; sequencing was by immunoSEQ multiplex PCR. V and J calls and clone size are given by that table; D and trimming were obtained from the DNA. The table lists a few hundred thousand clones, approximately 90% of them singletons. The ends were cut back, 5 bases at V and 1 base at J, with 16 bases in the middle. The germline V gene has CDR1 SEHNR and CDR2 FQNEAQ (reference sequence). The CDR3 loop spans 16 amino acids. Patients in Seattle were enrolled during active infection, then followed longitudinally.

The sequence was obtained from a woman aged 45-60 years with COVID-19, enrolled during active disease. The chain combines TRBV7-9 with TRBJ2-3; TRBD1 might be the D (5 bases). Sequenced: peripheral blood. CDR3 bases: TGTGCCAGCAGCCCGATAAGGGGCTTCGGCACAGATACGCAGTATTTT. It is translated as CASSPIRGFGTDTQYF.